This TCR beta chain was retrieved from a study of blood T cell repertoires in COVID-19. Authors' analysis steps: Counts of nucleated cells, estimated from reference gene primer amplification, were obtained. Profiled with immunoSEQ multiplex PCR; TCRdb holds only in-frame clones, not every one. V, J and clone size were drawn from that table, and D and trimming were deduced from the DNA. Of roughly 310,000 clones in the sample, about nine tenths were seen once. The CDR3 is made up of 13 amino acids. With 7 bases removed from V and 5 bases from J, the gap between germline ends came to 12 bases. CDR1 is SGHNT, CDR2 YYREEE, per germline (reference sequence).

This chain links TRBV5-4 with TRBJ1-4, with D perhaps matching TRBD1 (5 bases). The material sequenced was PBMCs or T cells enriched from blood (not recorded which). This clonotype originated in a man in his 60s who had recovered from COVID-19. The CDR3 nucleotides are TGTGCCAGCTCACTCGCAGGGAATGAAAAACTGTTTTTT. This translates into CASSLAGNEKLFF.